The 30 T cell receptor beta chains given below trace back to one sample, sequenced in a study of radiotherapy plus CTLA-4 blockade in lung cancer. This table comes from immunoSEQ multiplex PCR, and its TCRdb copy is limited to in-frame clones, with some not included. The data contain roughly 110,000 clones, over 65% of them seen just once; the ten biggest clones take up approximately 2.5%. Material: peripheral blood, obtained from a patient treated with radiotherapy plus ipilimumab. Every receptor here comes from a human donor with non-small cell lung cancer that progressed on radiotherapy plus ipilimumab. Some clones in this sample may be carry-over from other donors' samples.

V is TRBV4-1 and J is TRBJ2-5, with D possibly TRBD1 on 5 matching bases. Trimming stripped 0 bases from V and 5 bases from J, with 13 bases between. Germline lookup yields CDR1 MGHRA and CDR2 YSYEKL. The CDR3 covers 15 residues. CDR3 in amino acids: CASSQDQRRQETQYF. The CDR3 nucleotides are TGCGCCAGCAGCCAAGATCAGAGGCGACAGGAGACCCAGTACTTC.

The chain joins TRBV2 to TRBJ2-2; D uncertain. CDR1 and CDR2 (germline): SNHLY, FYNNEI. The CDR3 contains 13 residues. Trimming pared 4 bases from V and 1 base from J, leaving 4 bases between. The CDR3 DNA is TGTGCCAGCAGTGTGGAGAACACCGGGGAGCTGTTTTTT. It specifies CASSVENTGELFF.

The J gene is TRBJ1-2, the V gene TRBV18; perhaps TRBD1 as D (6 bases). The V end was cut by 2 bases, the J end by 8 bases, with 6 bases between. In germline, CDR1 is KGHSH, CDR2 LQKENI. CDR3 size: 11 residues. CDR3 sequence reads: CASSPGGGYTF. The CDR3 DNA follows: TGTGCCAGCTCACCAGGGGGCGGCTACACCTTC.

The rearrangement uses TRBV6-5 and TRBJ1-3; D unclear. In germline, CDR1 is MNHEY, CDR2 SVGAGI. V dropped 2 bases and J dropped 1 base, with 6 bases sitting between them. The CDR3 loop spans 14 amino acids. The CDR3 here is CASSYSYSGNTIYF. DNA for the CDR3: TGTGCCAGCAGTTACAGTTATTCTGGAAACACCATATATTTT.

The chain combines TRBV9 with TRBJ1-2, with TRBD1 identical over 9 bases. V was pared by 1 base and J by 5 bases, with 6 bases of the junction left unmatched. The germline gives CDR1 SGDLS, CDR2 YYNGEE. The CDR3 is made up of 15 amino acids. The CDR3 bases are TGTGCCAGCAGCGTACAGGGACAGGGAACATATGGCTACACCTTC. Its protein product is CASSVQGQGTYGYTF.

Worth noting for this clone: The same CDR3 arises from other DNA sequences in this sample as well. The J gene is TRBJ2-7, the V gene TRBV28, with D possibly TRBD2 on 5 matching bases. This CDR3 has 15 residues. Germline CDR1 MDHEN, CDR2 SYDVKM. Trimming removed 6 bases at V and 2 bases at J, with 17 bases between. CDR3 amino acids: CASSPPSGFTYEQYF. The CDR3 DNA reads as TGTGCCAGCAGCCCCCCCTCGGGATTTACCTACGAGCAGTACTTC.

The chain recombines TRBV2 with TRBJ2-3, with D perhaps TRBD1 or TRBD2 (5 bases each). CDR1 and CDR2 from the germline V gene are SNHLY and FYNNEI. This CDR3 region has 15 residues. Trimming cost V 6 bases and J 4 bases, with 17 bases left between them. The CDR3 coding sequence is TGTGCCAGCAGGCCCGGGACGATGAGGGCAGATACGCAGTATTTT. This gives the protein CASRPGTMRADTQYF. Using reference TRBV2 and TRBJ2-3 for the parts outside the CDR3, the full variable domain is EPEVTQTPSHQVTQMGQEVILRCVPISNHLYFYWYRQILGQKVEFLVSFYNNEISEKSEIFDDQFSVERPDGSNFTLKIRSTKLEDSAMYFCASRPGTMRADTQYFGPGTRLTVL.

The rearrangement links TRBV6-1 to TRBJ1-4, with unresolved D. The V gene lost 3 bases and the J gene lost 4 bases, with 6 bases spanning the gap. The CDR3 is 13 residues long. Germline V gene sequence: CDR1 MNHNS, CDR2 SASEGT. CDR3 coding DNA: TGTGCCAGCAGTGACGGAAGTAATGAAAAACTGTTTTTT. It codes for CASSDGSNEKLFF.

There are a few counts of this clone. V and J are TRBV7-6 and TRBJ1-2; 10 nucleotides match TRBD1. Trimming took 8 bases from V and 6 from J; bases not matched to a gene: 0. Per germline, CDR1 SGHVS and CDR2 FNYEAQ. This CDR3 region has 11 residues. This CDR3 is CASGTGDGYTF. CDR3 DNA sequence: TGTGCCAGCGGGACAGGGGATGGCTACACCTTC. The variable domain in full, completed from reference TRBV7-6 and TRBJ1-2, reads GAGVSQSPRYKVTKRGQDVALRCDPISGHVSLYWYRQALGQGPEFLTYFNYEAQQDKSGLPNDRFSAERPEGSISTLTIQRTEQRDSAMYRCASGTGDGYTFGSGTRLTVV.

The genes are TRBV9 and TRBJ1-1; unclear D gene. V lost 0 bases to trimming and J lost 3 bases, with 6 bases between them. The CDR3 has 13 residues. Germline V lookup: CDR1 SGDLS, CDR2 YYNGEE. DNA for the CDR3: TGTGCCAGCAGCGTAGGGGCCCACACTGAAGCTTTCTTT. Amino acids: CASSVGAHTEAFF.

The chain joins TRBV4-1 to TRBJ2-2; D uncertain. The CDR3 runs 14 residues. The germline gives CDR1 MGHRA, CDR2 YSYEKL. V lost 4 bases to trimming and J lost 5 bases, with 11 bases between them. Here the CDR3 DNA reads TGCGCCAGCAGCCCATCCACGCGAACCGGGGAGCTGTTTTTT. Translating gives CASSPSTRTGELFF.

The V gene is TRBV5-1, the J gene TRBJ1-2; D perhaps matches TRBD1 (5 bases). The CDR3 length is 11 residues. V was trimmed by 7 bases and J by 1 base, leaving 5 bases between them. The germline V gene encodes CDR1 SGHRS and CDR2 YFSETQ. The CDR3 sequence: CASGGNYGYTF. The CDR3 bases are TGCGCCAGCGGGGGTAACTATGGCTACACCTTC.

The table lists this clone with a count of one. The chain uses TRBV18 and TRBJ2-3; D possibly corresponds to TRBD1 (5 bases). Germline V gene data show CDR1 as KGHSH and CDR2 as LQKENI. This CDR3 region has 15 residues. Deletions cut 3 bases from V and 1 base from J, with 11 bases between. The CDR3 region has the DNA TGTGCCAGCTCACCGTCGTTCAGGGGCACAGATACGCAGTATTTT. It translates to CASSPSFRGTDTQYF.

J is TRBJ1-1 and V is TRBV14; D is undetermined. V gave up 4 bases and J gave up 7 bases, with 13 bases separating them. This CDR3 spans 13 amino acids. Germline-derived CDR1 and CDR2 are SGHDN and FVKESK. The CDR3 loop is CASSPHGQIEAFF. The CDR3 DNA reads TGTGCCAGCAGCCCCCATGGCCAGATTGAAGCTTTCTTT.

The chain has TRBV27 and TRBJ2-7; D is ambiguous. Trimming left V 0 bases short and J 4 bases short, with 16 bases between. The V gene's germline CDR1 is MNHEY and CDR2 SMNVEV (reference sequence). This CDR3 is built from 16 residues. The CDR3 here is CASSLSIGGSPYEQYF. The CDR3 DNA reads as TGTGCCAGCAGTTTATCGATTGGCGGATCTCCTTACGAGCAGTACTTC.

The gene calls are TRBV25-1 and TRBJ1-6; maybe TRBD1 (5 bases). CDR1 and CDR2 from the germline V gene are MGHDK and SYGVNS. Trimming shortened V by 5 bases and J by 9 bases, and 14 bases separated the two germline ends. This CDR3 region has 14 residues. In DNA form, the CDR3 reads TGTGCCAGCAGTAGCCAGGGTGTAGTTTCACCCCTCCACTTT. Translating it yields CASSSQGVVSPLHF.

V is TRBV9 and J is TRBJ2-3; 12 bases are a match to TRBD2. Germline V CDR1 and CDR2: SGDLS, YYNGEE. V gave up 3 bases and J gave up 4 bases; unmatched junction bases: 6. This CDR3 has 16 amino acids. The CDR3 here is CASSAIWTSGADTQYF. In DNA, the CDR3 is TGTGCCAGCAGCGCGATCTGGACTAGCGGGGCAGATACGCAGTATTTT.

This chain links TRBV2 with TRBJ1-1; possible D gene TRBD1, 6 bases. Looked up from germline, CDR1 is SNHLY and CDR2 is FYNNEI. Trimming took off 5 bases at V and 4 bases at J, with 11 bases between the two ends. The length of the CDR3 is 13 residues. CDR3 sequence reads: CASSSQGVTEAFF. The CDR3, as DNA: TGTGCCAGCAGTTCACAGGGAGTCACTGAAGCTTTCTTT.

The chain employs TRBV7-9 and TRBJ2-3; 13 bases are shared with TRBD2. Trimming cost V 5 bases and J 7 bases; bases outside gene matches: 12. Germline-derived CDR1 and CDR2 are SEHNR and FQNEAQ (reference sequence). This CDR3 region has 17 residues. In DNA, the CDR3 is TGTGCCAGCAGCCGGCCCACTAGCGGGGGGGCGGGGTATACGCAGTATTTT. Encoded protein: CASSRPTSGGAGYTQYF. The full variable domain, completed using reference TRBV7-9 and TRBJ2-3, is DTGVSQNPRHKITKRGQNVTFRCDPISEHNRLYWYRQTLGQGPEFLTYFQNEAQLEKSRLLSDRFSAERPKGSFSTLEIQRTEQGDSAMYLCASSRPTSGGAGYTQYFGPGTRLTVL.

CDR3 DNA: TGCGCCAGCAGCTCCTGGACAGGGGCCTACGAGCAGTACTTC. Amino acids: CASSSWTGAYEQYF. This chain links TRBV5-1 with TRBJ2-7; the match to TRBD1 covers 9 bases. V shed 3 bases and J 2 bases; nucleotides not matched to a gene: 3. Germline V gives CDR1 SGHRS, CDR2 YFSETQ. The CDR3 has 14 amino acids. Full variable domain (remainder filled in from reference TRBV5-1 and TRBJ2-7): KAGVTQTPRYLIKTRGQQVTLSCSPISGHRSVSWYQQTPGQGLQFLFEYFSETQRNKGNFPGRFSGRQFSNSRSEMNVSTLELGDSALYLCASSSWTGAYEQYFGPGTRLTVT.

V and J are TRBV4-2 and TRBJ2-1, with 7 bases aligning to TRBD2. Per the germline V gene, CDR1 is LGHNA and CDR2 is YNFKEQ. Losses at the gene ends were 1 base for V and 8 bases for J; bases not matched to a gene: 17. The CDR3 runs 18 residues. The CDR3 region has the DNA TGTGCCAGCAGCCAAGCCCCCCGTTTCGCGGGGGACCACGATGAGCAGTTCTTC. It specifies CASSQAPRFAGDHDEQFF.

Worth noting for this clone: Other DNA sequences in the sample encode the same CDR3. V usage is TRBV4-1 and J usage is TRBJ1-1, with D unresolved. CDR1 MGHRA and CDR2 YSYEKL come from the germline V gene. The CDR3 is 12 residues long. With 0 bases removed from V and 3 bases from J, the gap between germline ends came to 2 bases. CDR3 amino acids: CASSQEDTEAFF. The DNA of the CDR3 is TGCGCCAGCAGCCAAGAGGACACTGAAGCTTTCTTT.

J is TRBJ2-7 and V is TRBV7-9; no definite D call. From germline, CDR1 is SEHNR and CDR2 FQNEAQ (reference sequence). This CDR3 has 14 amino acids. V lost 4 bases and J 6 bases, leaving 16 bases between the germline ends. Written as DNA, the CDR3 is TGTGCCAGCAGCTATATGTCGCAGGTGTCCGAGCAGTACTTC. This encodes CASSYMSQVSEQYF. Using reference TRBV7-9 and TRBJ2-7 for the parts outside the CDR3, the full variable domain is DTGVSQNPRHKITKRGQNVTFRCDPISEHNRLYWYRQTLGQGPEFLTYFQNEAQLEKSRLLSDRFSAERPKGSFSTLEIQRTEQGDSAMYLCASSYMSQVSEQYFGPGTRLTVT.

The chain employs TRBV6-6 and TRBJ2-1, with TRBD2 matching over 9 bases. Trimming removed 2 bases from V and 3 bases from J; junction bases left unmatched: 2. Per germline, CDR1 MNHNY and CDR2 SVGAGI (reference sequence). The CDR3 has 15 amino acids. The CDR3 nucleotides read TGTGCCAGCAGTTACGAGCGGGGGGTCTACAATGAGCAGTTCTTC. Translation: CASSYERGVYNEQFF.

The V gene is TRBV29-1, the J gene TRBJ2-3; 10 bases fit TRBD2. The germline V gene encodes CDR1 SQVTM and CDR2 ANQGSEA. J gave up 1 base and V 5 bases, and 6 bases lay outside the gene matches. This CDR3 has 15 residues. The CDR3 loop is CSVTPAGGGTDTQYF. In DNA, the CDR3 is TGCAGCGTTACTCCAGCGGGGGGGGGCACAGATACGCAGTATTTT.

This clone was seen just once. The genes are TRBV30 and TRBJ1-1, with 7 bases identical to TRBD1. Germline V gene sequence: CDR1 GTSNPN, CDR2 SVGIG (reference sequence). The CDR3 spans 15 residues. The V and J ends lost 0 bases and 4 bases, in that order; junction bases with no gene match: 8. This CDR3 reads CAWSVPGQGGTEAFF. DNA of the CDR3: TGTGCCTGGAGTGTACCAGGTCAGGGGGGCACTGAAGCTTTCTTT.

About this clone itself: Germline is not matched at one junction end, which may reflect a read error. The same CDR3 can be traced to other DNA sequences in this sample. The chain links TRBV11-3 to TRBJ2-3; D is unresolved. This CDR3 has 11 amino acids. From germline, CDR1 is SGHNT and CDR2 YENEEA. CDR3 region: CASSLGDTQYF. CDR3 in DNA: TGTGCCAGCAGTTTAGGAGATACGCAGTATTTT.

This clone is judged medium-sized. The rearrangement uses TRBV6-5 and TRBJ1-5; D perhaps matches TRBD1 (5 bases). CDR1 is MNHEY and CDR2 is SVGAGI in the germline V gene. The V and J ends lost 0 bases and 7 bases respectively, with 13 bases between them. The CDR3 loop spans 15 amino acids. The CDR3 DNA reads as TGTGCCAGCAGTTACTCGAGGGGCAGGGCCCAGCCCCAGCATTTT. Encoded protein: CASSYSRGRAQPQHF.

This chain links TRBV25-1 with TRBJ1-2; a possible D gene is TRBD1 (6 bases). Germline V gene data show CDR1 as MGHDK and CDR2 as SYGVNS. Trimming removed 1 base from V and 8 bases from J, with 17 bases in between. This CDR3 spans 15 amino acids. The CDR3 here is CASSEFIQGVWGYTF. The DNA for the CDR3 is TGTGCCAGCAGTGAATTCATACAGGGCGTTTGGGGCTACACCTTC.

The chain has TRBV5-4 and TRBJ2-7, with a possible D match to TRBD1 (6 bases). Trimming removed 4 bases from V and 6 bases from J, with 14 bases in between. The germline V gene encodes CDR1 SGHNT and CDR2 YYREEE (reference sequence). The CDR3 runs 13 residues. The CDR3 nucleotides are TGTGCCAGCAGCCCGACAGGAGGAAGCGAGCAGTACTTC. This gives the protein CASSPTGGSEQYF.